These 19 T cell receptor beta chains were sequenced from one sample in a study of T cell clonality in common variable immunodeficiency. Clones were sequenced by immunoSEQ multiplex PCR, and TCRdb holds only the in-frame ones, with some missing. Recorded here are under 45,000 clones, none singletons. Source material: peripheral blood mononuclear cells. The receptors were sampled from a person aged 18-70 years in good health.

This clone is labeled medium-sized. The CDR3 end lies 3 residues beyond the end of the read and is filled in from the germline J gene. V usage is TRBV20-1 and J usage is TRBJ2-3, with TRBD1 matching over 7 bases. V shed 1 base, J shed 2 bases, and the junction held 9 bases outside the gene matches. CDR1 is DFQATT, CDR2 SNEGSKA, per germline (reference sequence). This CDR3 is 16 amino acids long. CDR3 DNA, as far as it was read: TGCAGTGCTAGAGCCACCCGGACAGGATTCACAGATACG. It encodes CSARATRTGFTDT. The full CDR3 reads CSARATRTGFTDTQYF.

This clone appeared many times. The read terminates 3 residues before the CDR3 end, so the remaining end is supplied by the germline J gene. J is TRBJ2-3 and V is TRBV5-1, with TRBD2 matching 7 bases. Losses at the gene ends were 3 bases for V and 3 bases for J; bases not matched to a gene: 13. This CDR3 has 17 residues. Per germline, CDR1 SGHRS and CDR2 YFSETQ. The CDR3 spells CASSSYALAGETDTQYF. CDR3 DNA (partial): TGCGCCAGCAGCTCGTATGCCTTAGCGGGTGAGACAGATACG. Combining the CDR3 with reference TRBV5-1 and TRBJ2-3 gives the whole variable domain KAGVTQTPRYLIKTRGQQVTLSCSPISGHRSVSWYQQTPGQGLQFLFEYFSETQRNKGNFPGRFSGRQFSNSRSEMNVSTLELGDSALYLCASSSYALAGETDTQYFGPGTRLTVL.

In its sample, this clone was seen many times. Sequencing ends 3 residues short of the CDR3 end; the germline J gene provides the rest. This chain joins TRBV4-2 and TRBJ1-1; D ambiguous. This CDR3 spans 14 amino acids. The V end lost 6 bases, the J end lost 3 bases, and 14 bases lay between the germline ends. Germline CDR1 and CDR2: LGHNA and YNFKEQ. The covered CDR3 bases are TGTGCCAGCAGATATACAGCCACGGACACTGAA. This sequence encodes CASRYTATDTE. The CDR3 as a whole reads CASRYTATDTEAFF.

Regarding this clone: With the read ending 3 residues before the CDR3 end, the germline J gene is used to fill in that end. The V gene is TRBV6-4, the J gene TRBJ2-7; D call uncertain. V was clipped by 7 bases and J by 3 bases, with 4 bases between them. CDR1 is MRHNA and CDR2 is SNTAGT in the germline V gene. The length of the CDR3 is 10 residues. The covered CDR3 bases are TGTGCCAGCAACGGCTACGAG. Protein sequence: CASNGYE. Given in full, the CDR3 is CASNGYEQYF.

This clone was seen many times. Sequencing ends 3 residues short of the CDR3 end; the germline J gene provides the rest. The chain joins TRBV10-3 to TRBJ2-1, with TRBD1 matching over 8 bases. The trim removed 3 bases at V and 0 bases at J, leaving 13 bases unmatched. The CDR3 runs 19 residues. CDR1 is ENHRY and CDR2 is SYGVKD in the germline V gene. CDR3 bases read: TGTGCCATCAGTGAATGGCAGGGGGCGACCCTTGGCTCCTACAATGAG. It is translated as CAISEWQGATLGSYNE. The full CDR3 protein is CAISEWQGATLGSYNEQFF.

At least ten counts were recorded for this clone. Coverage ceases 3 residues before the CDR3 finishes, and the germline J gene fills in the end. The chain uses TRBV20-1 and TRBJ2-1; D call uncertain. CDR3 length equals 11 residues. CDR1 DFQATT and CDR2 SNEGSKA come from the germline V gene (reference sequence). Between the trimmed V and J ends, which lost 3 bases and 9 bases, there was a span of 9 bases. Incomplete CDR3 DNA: TGCAGTGCTAGTGGTTTCGGTGAG. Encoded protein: CSASGFGE. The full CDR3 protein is CSASGFGEQFF.

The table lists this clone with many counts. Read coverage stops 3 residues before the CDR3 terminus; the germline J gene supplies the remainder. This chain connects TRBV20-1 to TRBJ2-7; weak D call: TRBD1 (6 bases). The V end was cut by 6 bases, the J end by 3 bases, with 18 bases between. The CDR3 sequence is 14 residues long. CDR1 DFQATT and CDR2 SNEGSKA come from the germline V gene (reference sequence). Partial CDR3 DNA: TGCAGTGCCCTTGTGGGCAGGGGCTTCTACGAG. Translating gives CSALVGRGFYE. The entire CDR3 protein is CSALVGRGFYEQYF.

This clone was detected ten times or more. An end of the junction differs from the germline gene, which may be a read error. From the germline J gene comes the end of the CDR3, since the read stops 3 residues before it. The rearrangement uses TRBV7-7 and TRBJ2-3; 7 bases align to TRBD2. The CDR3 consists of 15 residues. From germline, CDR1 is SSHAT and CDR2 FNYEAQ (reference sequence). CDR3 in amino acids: CASSLGAAGTDTQYF. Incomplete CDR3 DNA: TGTGCTAGCAGCTTAGGCGCAGCGGGGACAGATACG.

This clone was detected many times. CDR3 protein: CASSERAARQASGSYEQYF. Partial CDR3 DNA: TGTGCCAGCAGTGAAAGGGCAGCCCGTCAGGCTAGCGGCTCCTACGAG. V usage is TRBV6-1 and J usage is TRBJ2-7; 7 bases fit TRBD2. The read is 3 residues too short to cover the CDR3 end, so that end is filled in from the germline J gene. Germline CDR1 reads MNHNS; CDR2 reads SASEGT. CDR3 size: 19 residues. Trimming removed 2 bases from V and 0 bases from J; junction bases left unmatched: 16.

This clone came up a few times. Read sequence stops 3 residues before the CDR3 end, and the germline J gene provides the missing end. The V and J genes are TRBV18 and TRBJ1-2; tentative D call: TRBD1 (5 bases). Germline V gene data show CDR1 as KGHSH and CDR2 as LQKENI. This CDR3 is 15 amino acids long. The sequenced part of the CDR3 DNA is TGTGCCAGCTCAACGGCCGGGGGTCTAAGATACGAC. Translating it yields CASSTAGGLRYD. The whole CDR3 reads CASSTAGGLRYDYTF.

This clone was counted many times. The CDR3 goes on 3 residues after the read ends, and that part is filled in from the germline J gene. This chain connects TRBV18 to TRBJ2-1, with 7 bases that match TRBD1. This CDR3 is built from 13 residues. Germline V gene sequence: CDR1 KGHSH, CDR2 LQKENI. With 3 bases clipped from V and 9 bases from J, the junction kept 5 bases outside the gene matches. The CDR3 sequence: CASSPKGAGEQFF. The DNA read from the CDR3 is TGTGCCAGCTCACCCAAGGGGGCAGGTGAG.

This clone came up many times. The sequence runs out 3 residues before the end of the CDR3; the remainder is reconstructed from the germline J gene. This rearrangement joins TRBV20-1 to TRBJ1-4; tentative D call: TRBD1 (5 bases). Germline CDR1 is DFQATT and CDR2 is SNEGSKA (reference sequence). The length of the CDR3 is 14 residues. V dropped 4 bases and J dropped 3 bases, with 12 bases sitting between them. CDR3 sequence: CSATPWGANEKLFF. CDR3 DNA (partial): TGCAGTGCTACGCCCTGGGGGGCTAATGAAAAA.

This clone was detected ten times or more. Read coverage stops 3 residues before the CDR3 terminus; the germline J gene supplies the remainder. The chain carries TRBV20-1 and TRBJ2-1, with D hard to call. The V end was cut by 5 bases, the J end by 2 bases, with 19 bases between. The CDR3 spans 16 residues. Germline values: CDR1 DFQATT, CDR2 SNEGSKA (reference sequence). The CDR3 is CSAPDTGSKAYNEQFF. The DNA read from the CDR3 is TGCAGTGCTCCAGATACCGGGTCAAAGGCCTACAATGAG.

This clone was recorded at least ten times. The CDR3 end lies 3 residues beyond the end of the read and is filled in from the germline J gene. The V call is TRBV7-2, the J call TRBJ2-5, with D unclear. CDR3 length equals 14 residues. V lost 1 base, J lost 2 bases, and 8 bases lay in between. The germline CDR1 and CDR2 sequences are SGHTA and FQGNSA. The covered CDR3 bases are TGTGCCAGCAGCTTAGGTAGGGCACAAGAGACC. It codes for CASSLGRAQET. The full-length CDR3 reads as CASSLGRAQETQYF.

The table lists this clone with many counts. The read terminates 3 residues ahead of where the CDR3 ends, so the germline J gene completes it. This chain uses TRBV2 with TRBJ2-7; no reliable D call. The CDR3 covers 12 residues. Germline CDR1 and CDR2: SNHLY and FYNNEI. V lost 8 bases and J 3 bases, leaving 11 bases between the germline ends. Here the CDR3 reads CASRYVFYEQYF. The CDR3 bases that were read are TGTGCCAGCCGGTACGTTTTCTACGAG.

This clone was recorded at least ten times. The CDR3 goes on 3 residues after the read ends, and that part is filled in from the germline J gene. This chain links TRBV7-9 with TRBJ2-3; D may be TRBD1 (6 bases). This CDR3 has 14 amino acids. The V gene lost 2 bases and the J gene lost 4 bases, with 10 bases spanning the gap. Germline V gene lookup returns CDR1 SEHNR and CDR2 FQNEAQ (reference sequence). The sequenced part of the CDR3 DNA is TGTGCCAGCAGCTTAACAGGGCCCGCAGATACG. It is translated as CASSLTGPADT. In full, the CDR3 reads CASSLTGPADTQYF.

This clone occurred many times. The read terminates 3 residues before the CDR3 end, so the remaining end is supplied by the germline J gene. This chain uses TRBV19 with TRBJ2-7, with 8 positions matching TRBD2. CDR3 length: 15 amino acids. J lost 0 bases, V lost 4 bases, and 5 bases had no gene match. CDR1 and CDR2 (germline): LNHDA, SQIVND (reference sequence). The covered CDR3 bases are TGTGCCAGTAGTAGATTTAGCGGGAACTCCTACGAG. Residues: CASSRFSGNSYE. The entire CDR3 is CASSRFSGNSYEQYF.

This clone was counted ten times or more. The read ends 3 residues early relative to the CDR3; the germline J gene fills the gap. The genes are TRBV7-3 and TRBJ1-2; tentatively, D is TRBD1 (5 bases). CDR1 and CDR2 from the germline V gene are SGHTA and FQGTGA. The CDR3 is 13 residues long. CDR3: CASSLTVSAGYTF. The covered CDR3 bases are TGTGCCAGCAGCCTGACAGTCTCTGCGGGC.

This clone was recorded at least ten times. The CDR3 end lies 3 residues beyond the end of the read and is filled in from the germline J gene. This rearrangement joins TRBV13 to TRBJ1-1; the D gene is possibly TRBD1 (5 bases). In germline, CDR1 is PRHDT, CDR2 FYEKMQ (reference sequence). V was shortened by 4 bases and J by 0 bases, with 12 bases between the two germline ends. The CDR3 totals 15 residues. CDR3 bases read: TGTGCCAGCAGCTCGGGGGACCGACTGAACACTGAA. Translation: CASSSGDRLNTE. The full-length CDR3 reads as CASSSGDRLNTEAFF.